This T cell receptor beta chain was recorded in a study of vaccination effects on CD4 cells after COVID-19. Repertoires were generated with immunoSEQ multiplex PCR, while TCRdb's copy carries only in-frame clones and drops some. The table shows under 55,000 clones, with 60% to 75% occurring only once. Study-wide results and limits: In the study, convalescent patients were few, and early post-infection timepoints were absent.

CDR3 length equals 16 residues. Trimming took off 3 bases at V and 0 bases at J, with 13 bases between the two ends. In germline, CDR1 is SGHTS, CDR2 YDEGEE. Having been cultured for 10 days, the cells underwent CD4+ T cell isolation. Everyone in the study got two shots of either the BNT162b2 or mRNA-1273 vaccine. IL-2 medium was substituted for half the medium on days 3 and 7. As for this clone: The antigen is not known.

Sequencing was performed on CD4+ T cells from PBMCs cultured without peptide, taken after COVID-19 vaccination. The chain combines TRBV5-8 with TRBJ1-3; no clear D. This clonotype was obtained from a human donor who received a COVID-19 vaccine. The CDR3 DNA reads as TGTGCCAGCAGCTATCCGGGGAGGCTCTCTGGAAACACCATATATTTT. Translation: CASSYPGRLSGNTIYF. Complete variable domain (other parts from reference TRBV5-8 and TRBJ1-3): EAGVTQSPTHLIKTRGQQATLRCSPISGHTSVYWYQQALGLGLQFLLWYDEGEERNRGNFPPRFSGRQFPNYSSELNVNALELEDSALYLCASSYPGRLSGNTIYFGEGSWLTVV.